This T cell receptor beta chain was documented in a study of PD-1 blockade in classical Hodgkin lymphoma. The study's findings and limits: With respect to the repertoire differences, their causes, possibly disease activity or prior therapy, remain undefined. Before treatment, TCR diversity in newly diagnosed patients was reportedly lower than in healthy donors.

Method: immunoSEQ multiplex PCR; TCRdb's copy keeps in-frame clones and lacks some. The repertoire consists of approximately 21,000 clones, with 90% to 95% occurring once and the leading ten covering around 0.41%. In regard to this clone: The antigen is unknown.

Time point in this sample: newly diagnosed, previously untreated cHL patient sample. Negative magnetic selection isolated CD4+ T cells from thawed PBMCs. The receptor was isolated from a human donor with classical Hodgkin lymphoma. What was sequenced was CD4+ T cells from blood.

CDR3 coding DNA: TGTGCCAGCAGTGCGATGAACACTGAAGCTTTCTTT. Residues: CASSAMNTEAFF. This chain connects TRBV6-1 to TRBJ1-1; no definite D call. V was cut by 4 bases and J by 0 bases, with 3 bases left in between. Germline V gives CDR1 MNHNS, CDR2 SASEGT. The CDR3 is 12 residues long.